Following are 7 T cell receptor beta chains from one sample sequenced in a study of technical replicates of blood from several donors. Here immunoSEQ multiplex PCR was the method, and the copy in TCRdb shows in-frame clones only, minus some. This sample yields around 76,000 clones, of which roughly 92% are seen a single time; about 0.37% belongs to the top ten. Sequencing was done on a sample of T cells isolated from PBMCs. Source of these receptors: a human donor in good health.

The rearrangement joins TRBV14 to TRBJ2-7; 8 bases are shared with TRBD1. The CDR3 runs 15 residues. V lost 1 base, J lost 2 bases, and 4 bases stayed unmatched. Germline V gene sequence: CDR1 SGHDN, CDR2 FVKESK. This chain's CDR3 is CASSQAQGAAYEQYF. CDR3 nucleotide sequence: TGTGCCAGCAGCCAAGCGCAGGGGGCAGCCTACGAGCAGTACTTC. The full variable domain, rest sourced from reference TRBV14 and TRBJ2-7, is EAGVTQFPSHSVIEKGQTVTLRCDPISGHDNLYWYRRVMGKEIKFLLHFVKESKQDESGMPNNRFLAERTGGTYSTLKVQPAELEDSGVYFCASSQAQGAAYEQYFGPGTRLTVT.

The genes are TRBV6-1 and TRBJ2-7; 12 bases map to TRBD2. This CDR3 spans 13 amino acids. Germline lookup yields CDR1 MNHNS and CDR2 SASEGT. V shed 5 bases and J 6 bases; nucleotides not matched to a gene: 2. CDR3 bases: TGTGCCAGCAGTCCTAGCGGGAGGGCCGAGCAGTACTTC. Residues: CASSPSGRAEQYF.

The CDR3 here is CASSPSAADTQYF. CDR3 in DNA: TGCGCCAGCAGTCCTAGCGCAGCAGATACGCAGTATTTT. The chain carries TRBV10-2 and TRBJ2-3; possible D gene TRBD2, 6 bases. Per germline, CDR1 WSHSY and CDR2 SAAADI. The germline V and J ends were trimmed by 5 bases and 4 bases, with 10 bases remaining between them. The CDR3 totals 13 residues.

The gene calls are TRBV10-3 and TRBJ2-1, with 7 bases identical to TRBD2. The CDR3 loop spans 12 amino acids. V was pared by 11 bases and J by 7 bases, with 8 bases of the junction left unmatched. Germline assignment: CDR1 ENHRY and CDR2 SYGVKD. CDR3 bases: TGTGCCTCGGCGACTAGCAAAAATGAGCAGTTCTTC. Encoded protein: CASATSKNEQFF.

The genes are TRBV9 and TRBJ1-2; TRBD1 matches at 9 bases. The CDR3 is made up of 13 amino acids. CDR1 is SGDLS and CDR2 is YYNGEE in the germline V gene. The trim removed 0 bases at V and 6 bases at J, leaving 0 bases unmatched. CDR3 DNA: TGTGCCAGCAGCGTAGGACAGGGGGATGGCTACACCTTC. It yields the protein CASSVGQGDGYTF.

This chain links TRBV10-2 with TRBJ1-2, with D perhaps TRBD1 (5 bases). CDR1 is WSHSY, CDR2 SAAADI, per germline. Deletions cut 0 bases from V and 5 bases from J, with 10 bases between. The CDR3 runs to 14 residues. CDR3 protein: CASSESPGRYGYTF. In DNA, the CDR3 is TGCGCCAGCAGTGAGTCGCCAGGGAGGTATGGCTACACCTTC.

This chain connects TRBV28 to TRBJ2-2; D may be TRBD2 (5 bases). Germline V gene lookup returns CDR1 MDHEN and CDR2 SYDVKM. V dropped 7 bases and J dropped 11 bases, with 11 bases sitting between them. This CDR3 has 11 residues. The DNA for the CDR3 is TGTGCCAGCAAGCGACCGGGAGAGCTGTTTTTT. This encodes CASKRPGELFF. The whole variable domain, filled in from reference TRBV28 and TRBJ2-2, reads DVKVTQSSRYLVKRTGEKVFLECVQDMDHENMFWYRQDPGLGLRLIYFSYDVKMKEKGDIPEGYSVSREKKERFSLILESASTNQTSMYLCASKRPGELFFGEGSRLTVL.